The T cell receptor beta chain described here comes from a study of technical replicates of blood from a few donors. Germline CDR1 GTSNPN, CDR2 SVGIG (reference sequence). This CDR3 has 13 amino acids. The V end was cut by 2 bases, the J end by 6 bases, with 11 bases between. Sequenced by immunoSEQ multiplex PCR; TCRdb stores in-frame clones only, minus some. This table holds some 83,000 clones, around 94% found once. The sequence was obtained from a human donor in good health. The gene calls are TRBV30 and TRBJ1-5; D is ambiguous. Sequenced: T cells isolated from PBMCs. This chain's CDR3 is CAWSRQAGQPQHF. The CDR3 bases are TGTGCCTGGAGTCGGCAGGCGGGTCAGCCCCAGCATTTT.